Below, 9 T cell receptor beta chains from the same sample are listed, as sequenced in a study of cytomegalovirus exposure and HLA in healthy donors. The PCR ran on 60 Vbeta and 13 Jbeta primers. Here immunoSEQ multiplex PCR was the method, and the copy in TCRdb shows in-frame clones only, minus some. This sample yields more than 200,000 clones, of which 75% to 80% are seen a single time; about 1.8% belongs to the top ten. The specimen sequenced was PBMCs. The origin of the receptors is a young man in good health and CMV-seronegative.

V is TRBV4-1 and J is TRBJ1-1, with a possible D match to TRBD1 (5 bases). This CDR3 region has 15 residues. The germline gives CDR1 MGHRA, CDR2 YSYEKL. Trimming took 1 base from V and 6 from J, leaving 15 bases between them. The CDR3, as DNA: TGCGCCAGCAGCCAAGGGGCAGGGATCGCGGCTGAAGCTTTCTTT. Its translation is CASSQGAGIAAEAFF.

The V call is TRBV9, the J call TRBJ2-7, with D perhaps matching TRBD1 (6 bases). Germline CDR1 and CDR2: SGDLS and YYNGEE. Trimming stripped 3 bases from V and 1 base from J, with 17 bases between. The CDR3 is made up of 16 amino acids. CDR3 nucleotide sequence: TGTGCCAGCAGCGAGGGGGACGGGGAACCTTCCTACGAGCAGTACTTC. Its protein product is CASSEGDGEPSYEQYF.

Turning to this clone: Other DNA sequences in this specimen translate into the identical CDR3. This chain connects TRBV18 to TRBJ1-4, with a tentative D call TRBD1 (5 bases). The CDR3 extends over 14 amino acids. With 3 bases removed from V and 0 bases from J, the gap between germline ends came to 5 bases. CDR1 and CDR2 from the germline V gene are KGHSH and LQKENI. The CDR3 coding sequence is TGTGCCAGCTCACCGACAGCAACTAATGAAAAACTGTTTTTT. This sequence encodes CASSPTATNEKLFF.

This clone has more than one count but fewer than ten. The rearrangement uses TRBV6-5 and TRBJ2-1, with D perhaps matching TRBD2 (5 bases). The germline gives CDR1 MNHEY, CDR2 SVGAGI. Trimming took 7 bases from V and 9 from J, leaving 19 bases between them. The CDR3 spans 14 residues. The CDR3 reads CASNKGAGFCEQFF. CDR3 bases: TGTGCCAGCAATAAGGGTGCGGGCTTCTGTGAGCAGTTCTTC.

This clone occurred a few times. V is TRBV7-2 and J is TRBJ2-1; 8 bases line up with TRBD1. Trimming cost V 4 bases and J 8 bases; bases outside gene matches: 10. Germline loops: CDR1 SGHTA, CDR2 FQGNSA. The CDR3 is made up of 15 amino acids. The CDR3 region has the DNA TGTGCCAGCAGCTGGGCAGGGGGCGCTTGGGATGAGCAGTTCTTC. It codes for CASSWAGGAWDEQFF. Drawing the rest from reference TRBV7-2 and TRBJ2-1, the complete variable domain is GAGVSQSPSNKVTEKGKDVELRCDPISGHTALYWYRQSLGQGLEFLIYFQGNSAPDKSGLPSDRFSAERTGGSVSTLTIQRTQQEDSAVYLCASSWAGGAWDEQFFGPGTRLTVL.

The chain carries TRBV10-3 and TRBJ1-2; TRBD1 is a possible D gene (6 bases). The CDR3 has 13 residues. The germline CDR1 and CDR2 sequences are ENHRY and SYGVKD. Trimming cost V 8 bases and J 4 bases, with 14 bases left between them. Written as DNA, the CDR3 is TGTGCCATCGCACCATCAGGGGCCTATGGCTACACCTTC. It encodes CAIAPSGAYGYTF.

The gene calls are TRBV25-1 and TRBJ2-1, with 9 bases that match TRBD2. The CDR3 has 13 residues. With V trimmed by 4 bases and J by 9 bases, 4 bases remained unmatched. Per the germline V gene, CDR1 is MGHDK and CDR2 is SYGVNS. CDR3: CASSGMRGGEQFF. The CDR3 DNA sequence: TGTGCCAGCAGTGGTATGCGGGGGGGTGAGCAGTTCTTC.

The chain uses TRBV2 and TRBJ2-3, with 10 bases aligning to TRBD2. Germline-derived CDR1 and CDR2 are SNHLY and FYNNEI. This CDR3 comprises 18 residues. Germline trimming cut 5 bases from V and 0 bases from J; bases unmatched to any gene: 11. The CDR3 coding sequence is TGTGCCAGCAGTTACCGGACTAGCGGTTCCGCTAGCACAGATACGCAGTATTTT. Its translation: CASSYRTSGSASTDTQYF.

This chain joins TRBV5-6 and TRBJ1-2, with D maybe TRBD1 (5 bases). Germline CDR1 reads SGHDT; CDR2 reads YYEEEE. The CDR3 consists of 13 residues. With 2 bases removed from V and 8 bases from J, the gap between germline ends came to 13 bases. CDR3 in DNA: TGTGCCAGCAGCTTATCGGGGGAATGGGGCTACACCTTC. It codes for CASSLSGEWGYTF. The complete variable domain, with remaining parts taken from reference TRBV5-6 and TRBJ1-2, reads DAGVTQSPTHLIKTRGQQVTLRCSPKSGHDTVSWYQQALGQGPQFIFQYYEEEERQRGNFPDRFSGHQFPNYSSELNVNALLLGDSALYLCASSLSGEWGYTFGSGTRLTVV.